This T cell receptor (beta chain) is drawn from a study of Graves' ophthalmopathy and Graves' hyperthyroidism. General study results and limits: Clonotypes were expanded in thyroid at above 0.001 frequency, and most also appeared in blood. Forecasting of ophthalmopathy progression by the model achieved 70.59% sensitivity and 72% to 75% specificity.

Enrollment excluded any patients with other autoimmune diseases, uncontrolled infections, pregnancy or lactation. V lost 5 bases and J 3 bases, leaving 9 bases between the germline ends. The CDR3 is made up of 13 amino acids. Germline values: CDR1 KGHDR, CDR2 SFDVKD. This clonotype has ten or more counts. Its antigen is undetermined. Amplification from RNA transcripts yielded the TCR beta CDR3 regions. RT-PCR with HTBI primers came first, then second-round multiplex PCR. TCRdb redid the calling of the multiplex PCR reads with MiXCR, one entry per CDR3 protein. The repertoire holds 680,000 or so distinct CDR3 sequences, with approximately 21% as singletons.

Sequenced sample: peripheral blood. This clonotype was sampled from a woman aged 18-29 years with stable Graves' hyperthyroidism. Some clones in this sample may be carry-over from other donors' samples. The V call is TRBV24-1, the J call TRBJ1-2; a possible D gene is TRBD1 (6 bases). The CDR3 DNA reads TGTGCCACCAGTGCAGGGGTCGACTATGGCTACACCTTC. Translated: CATSAGVDYGYTF.